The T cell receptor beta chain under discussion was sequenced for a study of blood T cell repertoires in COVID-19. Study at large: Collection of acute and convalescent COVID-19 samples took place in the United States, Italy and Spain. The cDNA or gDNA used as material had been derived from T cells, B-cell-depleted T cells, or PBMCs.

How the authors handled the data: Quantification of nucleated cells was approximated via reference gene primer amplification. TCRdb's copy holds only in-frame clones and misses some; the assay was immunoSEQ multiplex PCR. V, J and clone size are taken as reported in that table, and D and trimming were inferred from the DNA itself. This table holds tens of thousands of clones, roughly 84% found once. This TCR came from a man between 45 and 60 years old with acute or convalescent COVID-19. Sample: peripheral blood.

CDR3 loop: CASSFDRGGSPLHF. The CDR3 DNA reads TGTGCCAGCAGTTTTGACAGGGGAGGATCACCCCTCCACTTT. The rearrangement uses TRBV28 and TRBJ1-6, with 8 bases aligning to TRBD1. V gave up 3 bases and J gave up 10 bases; unmatched junction bases: 5. In germline, CDR1 is MDHEN, CDR2 SYDVKM. The CDR3 has 14 amino acids.